The TCR beta chain under discussion was sequenced for a study of technical replicates of blood from a handful of donors. Using immunoSEQ multiplex PCR, the repertoire was profiled, and TCRdb retains in-frame clones only, with some absent. This repertoire shows approximately 92,000 clones, approximately 96% found once; its top ten account for about 0.36%. Germline V gives CDR1 KGHSH, CDR2 LQKENI. The CDR3 contains 15 residues. The ends lost 6 bases at V and 5 bases at J; junction bases unmatched: 7. This receptor was identified in a human donor in good health. What was sequenced was T cells isolated from PBMCs. The chain employs TRBV18 and TRBJ2-2, with TRBD1 matching over 9 bases. The CDR3 region is CASSPTGGRTGELFF. CDR3 in DNA: TGTGCCAGCTCTCCGACAGGGGGTAGGACCGGGGAGCTGTTTTTT.